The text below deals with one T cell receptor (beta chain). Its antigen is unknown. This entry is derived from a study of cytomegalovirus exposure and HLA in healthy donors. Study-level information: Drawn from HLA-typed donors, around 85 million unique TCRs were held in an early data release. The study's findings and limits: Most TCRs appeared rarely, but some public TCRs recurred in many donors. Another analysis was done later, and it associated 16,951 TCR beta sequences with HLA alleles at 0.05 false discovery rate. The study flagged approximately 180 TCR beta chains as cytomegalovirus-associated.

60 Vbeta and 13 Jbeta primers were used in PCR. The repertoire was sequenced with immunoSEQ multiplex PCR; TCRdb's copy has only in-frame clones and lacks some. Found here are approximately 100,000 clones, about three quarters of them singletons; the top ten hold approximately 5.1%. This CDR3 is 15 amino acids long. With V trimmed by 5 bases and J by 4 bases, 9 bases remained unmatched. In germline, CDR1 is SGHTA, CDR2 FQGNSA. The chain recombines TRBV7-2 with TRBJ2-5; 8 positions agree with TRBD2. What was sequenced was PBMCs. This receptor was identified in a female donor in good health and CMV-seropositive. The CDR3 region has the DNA TGTACCAGCAGCCCTAGAGCGGGAGTTAGAGAGACCCAGTACTTC. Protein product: CTSSPRAGVRETQYF.